This T cell receptor beta chain was sequenced for a study of T cell repertoires in cytomegalovirus infection. Turning to this clonotype: The antigen is not known.

TCRdb re-derived calls from the reads in MiXCR, one entry per CDR3 protein. Of 450,000 to 550,000 distinct CDR3 sequences in the sample, approximately 42% were seen once. Trimming removed 6 bases from V and 0 bases from J, with 12 bases in between. CDR1 and CDR2 from the germline V gene are MNHNS and SASEGT. The CDR3 is 15 amino acids. Study findings and constraints: Summed frequency of shared TCR beta families picked out CMV carriers who also had the relevant HLA.

This sequence was found in a human donor in good health (CMV status not recorded). Some clones in this sample may be carry-over from other donors' samples. Sequencing was performed on cultured PBMCs, taken from culture after CMV antigen stimulation. The chain links TRBV6-1 to TRBJ1-3; D remains unclear. CDR3 amino acids: CASSSQPYSGNTIYF. CDR3 nucleotide sequence: TGTGCCAGCAGCTCACAGCCTTACTCTGGAAACACCATATATTTT.